The 17 T cell receptor beta chains given below trace back to one sample, sequenced in a study of neurological immune-mediated disorders. TCRdb independently ran MiXCR on the 5' RACE reads; one entry per CDR3 protein. This sample has approximately 86,000 distinct CDR3 sequences, with around 2.6% found just once. Sequencing was done on a sample of PBMCs. Receptor source: a woman aged 25 to 39 with multiple sclerosis.

This clonotype was recorded many times. This chain uses TRBV5-6 with TRBJ2-5; 8 nucleotides agree with TRBD1. This CDR3 has 15 residues. Germline CDR1 is SGHDT and CDR2 is YYEEEE. V gave up 4 bases and J gave up 4 bases; unmatched junction bases: 9. This CDR3 reads CASSVDGQGGETQYF. CDR3 sequence (DNA): TGTGCCAGCAGCGTGGACGGACAGGGAGGAGAGACCCAGTACTTC.

This clonotype was observed at least ten times. V and J are TRBV5-1 and TRBJ2-7, with a weak D call TRBD2 (7 bases). Germline CDR1 and CDR2: SGHRS and YFSETQ. This CDR3 region has 15 residues. Trimming left V 4 bases short and J 9 bases short, with 23 bases between. The CDR3 loop reads CASSPAGAGESRQYF. As DNA, the CDR3 is TGCGCCAGCAGCCCTGCGGGGGCGGGAGAATCAAGGCAGTACTTC.

This clonotype was detected ten times or more. The chain couples TRBV2 to TRBJ2-1; D is unclear. The CDR3 has 11 amino acids. V lost 7 bases and J lost 12, with 13 bases in between. CDR1 and CDR2 (germline): SNHLY, FYNNEI. CDR3 residues: CASTAERTQFF. CDR3 DNA: TGTGCCAGCACCGCGGAGAGGACGCAGTTCTTC.

This clonotype was detected only a few times. The CDR3 carries no conserved terminal phenylalanine or tryptophan, so it likely arises from a read error. V and J are TRBV7-2 and TRBJ2-5; no clear D gene. The CDR3 runs 11 residues. Germline CDR1 is SGHTA and CDR2 is FQGNSA. V was trimmed by 4 bases and J by 2 bases, leaving 2 bases between them. DNA of the CDR3: TGTGCCAGCAGCTATCAAGAGACCCAGTACTCC. This translates into CASSYQETQYS.

The sample holds many counts of this clonotype. The genes are TRBV5-1 and TRBJ1-5; D may be TRBD1 (5 bases). This CDR3 is 14 amino acids long. Looked up from germline, CDR1 is SGHRS and CDR2 is YFSETQ. Trimming took 0 bases from V and 4 from J, leaving 8 bases between them. The chain's CDR3 is CASSLGDGNQPQHF. In DNA, the CDR3 is TGCGCCAGCAGCTTGGGGGACGGAAATCAGCCCCAGCATTTT. Complete variable domain (other parts from reference TRBV5-1 and TRBJ1-5): KAGVTQTPRYLIKTRGQQVTLSCSPISGHRSVSWYQQTPGQGLQFLFEYFSETQRNKGNFPGRFSGRQFSNSRSEMNVSTLELGDSALYLCASSLGDGNQPQHFGDGTRLSIL.

There are many counts of this clonotype. J is TRBJ2-1 and V is TRBV3-1, with D perhaps TRBD1 or TRBD2 (5 bases each). The CDR3 sequence is 18 residues long. The ends were cut back, 0 bases at V and 5 bases at J, with 20 bases in the middle. Germline lookup yields CDR1 LGHDT and CDR2 YNNKEL (reference sequence). CDR3 amino acids: CASSQDRSPLGDDNEQFF. CDR3 coding DNA: TGTGCCAGCAGCCAAGATCGATCCCCACTGGGGGATGACAATGAGCAGTTCTTC.

In its sample, this clonotype was seen many times. The chain joins TRBV29-1 to TRBJ2-7; either TRBD1 or TRBD2 may fit D (5 bases each). Trimming cost V 0 bases and J 2 bases, with 14 bases left between them. There are 15 residues in the CDR3. Germline assignment: CDR1 SQVTM and CDR2 ANQGSEA. CDR3 nucleotide sequence: TGCAGCGTTGAAGATTTTGGGGGAGCCGCCTACGAGCAGTACTTC. Protein: CSVEDFGGAAYEQYF.

This clonotype has at least ten counts. Compared with germline, one end of the junction differs, possibly owing to a read error. This rearrangement joins TRBV29-1 to TRBJ2-5; no definite D call. The CDR3 is made up of 11 amino acids. The germline V gene encodes CDR1 SQVTM and CDR2 ANQGSEA. The CDR3 sequence is CSVESQGTQYF. In nucleotides, the CDR3 is TGCAGCGTTGAAAGCCAAGGGACCCAGTACTTC. Variable domain in full (rest from reference TRBV29-1 and TRBJ2-5): SAVISQKPSRDICQRGTSLTIQCQVDSQVTMMFWYRQQPGQSLTLIATANQGSEATYESGFVIDKFPISRPNLTFSTLTVSNMSPEDSSIYLCSVESQGTQYFGPGTRLLVL.

This clonotype was seen at least ten times. The V call is TRBV5-1, the J call TRBJ2-3; TRBD1 agrees at 9 bases. Trimming took 3 bases from V and 5 from J; bases not matched to a gene: 4. The CDR3 sequence is 14 residues long. The germline gives CDR1 SGHRS, CDR2 YFSETQ. This CDR3 reads CASSSGQGQDTQYF. Here the CDR3 DNA reads TGCGCCAGCAGCTCCGGACAGGGGCAAGATACGCAGTATTTT. Looking up the rest from reference TRBV5-1 and TRBJ2-3 gives the full variable domain: KAGVTQTPRYLIKTRGQQVTLSCSPISGHRSVSWYQQTPGQGLQFLFEYFSETQRNKGNFPGRFSGRQFSNSRSEMNVSTLELGDSALYLCASSSGQGQDTQYFGPGTRLTVL.

This clonotype appeared many times. The CDR3 DNA reads TGCGCCAGCAGCTTGTCGAGGCGGGAGGGCTCAAGCTACGAGCAGTACTTC. This translates into CASSLSRREGSSYEQYF. This chain links TRBV5-1 with TRBJ2-7, with 9 bases identical to TRBD2. The CDR3 contains 17 residues. Germline V gene sequence: CDR1 SGHRS, CDR2 YFSETQ. Losses at the gene ends were 1 base for V and 3 bases for J; bases not matched to a gene: 11. The full variable domain, its missing parts supplied by reference TRBV5-1 and TRBJ2-7, is KAGVTQTPRYLIKTRGQQVTLSCSPISGHRSVSWYQQTPGQGLQFLFEYFSETQRNKGNFPGRFSGRQFSNSRSEMNVSTLELGDSALYLCASSLSRREGSSYEQYFGPGTRLTVT.

The J gene is TRBJ2-3, the V gene TRBV28, with no clear D. The CDR3 runs 15 residues. From germline, CDR1 is MDHEN and CDR2 SYDVKM. Deletions cut 5 bases from V and 5 bases from J, with 17 bases between. The CDR3 nucleotides are TGTGCCAGCAGTCCCCCGCGAGGTGGTGAAGATACGCAGTATTTT. Its translation: CASSPPRGGEDTQYF.

This clonotype was counted at least ten times. V usage is TRBV6-1 and J usage is TRBJ1-5; D is possibly TRBD1 (5 bases). V was shortened by 6 bases and J by 3 bases, with 18 bases between the two germline ends. This CDR3 comprises 16 residues. The germline V gene has CDR1 MNHNS and CDR2 SASEGT. The CDR3 DNA reads TGTGCCAGCAGCCCAAACTCGGGGCGGACCAATCAGCCCCAGCATTTT. Translating gives CASSPNSGRTNQPQHF.

This clonotype came up many times. The chain combines TRBV7-9 with TRBJ2-3; no reliable D call. V lost 7 bases to trimming and J lost 2 bases, with 10 bases between them. Germline V lookup: CDR1 SEHNR, CDR2 FQNEAQ (reference sequence). CDR3 length: 13 amino acids. Here the CDR3 DNA reads TGTGCCAGCACCCAAAAACCCACAGATACGCAGTATTTT. Encoded protein: CASTQKPTDTQYF. The whole variable domain, filled in from reference TRBV7-9 and TRBJ2-3, reads DTGVSQNPRHKITKRGQNVTFRCDPISEHNRLYWYRQTLGQGPEFLTYFQNEAQLEKSRLLSDRFSAERPKGSFSTLEIQRTEQGDSAMYLCASTQKPTDTQYFGPGTRLTVL.

This clonotype has a count of ten or more. The V gene is TRBV5-1, the J gene TRBJ2-4, with D possibly being TRBD2 (6 bases). Trimming stripped 3 bases from V and 6 bases from J, with 10 bases between. This CDR3 has 13 amino acids. The germline CDR1 and CDR2 sequences are SGHRS and YFSETQ. The CDR3 nucleotides read TGCGCCAGCAGCTCGGGGGACGGAAACATTCAGTACTTC. Translated, it gives CASSSGDGNIQYF.

This clonotype was observed many times. The chain couples TRBV5-1 to TRBJ2-3, with 9 positions matching TRBD1. Germline lookup yields CDR1 SGHRS and CDR2 YFSETQ. Losses at the gene ends were 3 bases for V and 4 bases for J; bases not matched to a gene: 6. CDR3 length: 15 amino acids. CDR3 DNA sequence: TGCGCCAGCAGCTCCCGACAGGGGGGGGCAGATACGCAGTATTTT. It is translated as CASSSRQGGADTQYF.

This clonotype was recorded at least ten times. The chain has TRBV10-2 and TRBJ2-1; 7 nucleotides match TRBD1. V was pared by 8 bases and J by 9 bases, with 7 bases of the junction left unmatched. This CDR3 region has 12 residues. CDR1 WSHSY and CDR2 SAAADI come from the germline V gene. In DNA, the CDR3 is TGCGCCAGCGGGACAGCGTTTGGTGAGCAGTTCTTC. Its protein is CASGTAFGEQFF.

This clonotype was counted many times. V and J are TRBV27 and TRBJ2-5; 8 positions match TRBD1. Unmatched junction bases numbered 5, after V lost 4 bases and J lost 4 bases. The germline V gene has CDR1 MNHEY and CDR2 SMNVEV (reference sequence). The CDR3 length is 14 residues. CDR3 in DNA: TGTGCCAGCAGTTGGGGACAGGCTTTAGAGACCCAGTACTTC. Its translation is CASSWGQALETQYF.